This T cell receptor (beta chain) was captured in a study of CD8 T cells in ankylosing spondylitis. With respect to this clonotype: Its antigen remains unidentified.

Library preparation for TCR beta used quantitative 5'-RACE with molecular barcodes. TCRdb redid the calling of the 5' RACE reads with MiXCR, one entry per CDR3 protein. In the table there are hundreds of thousands of distinct CDR3 sequences, roughly 25% of which are singletons. The study, taken as a whole, reports: The study identified a TCR beta motif of several highly homologous variants that appeared characteristic of ankylosing spondylitis blood. Disease-linked clones bore a CD8+ phenotype and were relatively rare in peripheral blood.

This receptor was obtained from a male donor with ankylosing spondylitis. The sample comprised blood, either unsorted or a sorted T cell fraction (not recorded which).

CDR3 region: CASSVRDRGEAFF. The CDR3 DNA follows: TGTGCCAGCAGTGTCCGGGACAGGGGAGAAGCTTTCTTT. The genes are TRBV6-1 and TRBJ1-1; 10 bases fit TRBD1. Germline assignment: CDR1 MNHNS and CDR2 SASEGT. The CDR3 runs to 13 residues. Unmatched junction bases numbered 4, after V lost 4 bases and J lost 8 bases.